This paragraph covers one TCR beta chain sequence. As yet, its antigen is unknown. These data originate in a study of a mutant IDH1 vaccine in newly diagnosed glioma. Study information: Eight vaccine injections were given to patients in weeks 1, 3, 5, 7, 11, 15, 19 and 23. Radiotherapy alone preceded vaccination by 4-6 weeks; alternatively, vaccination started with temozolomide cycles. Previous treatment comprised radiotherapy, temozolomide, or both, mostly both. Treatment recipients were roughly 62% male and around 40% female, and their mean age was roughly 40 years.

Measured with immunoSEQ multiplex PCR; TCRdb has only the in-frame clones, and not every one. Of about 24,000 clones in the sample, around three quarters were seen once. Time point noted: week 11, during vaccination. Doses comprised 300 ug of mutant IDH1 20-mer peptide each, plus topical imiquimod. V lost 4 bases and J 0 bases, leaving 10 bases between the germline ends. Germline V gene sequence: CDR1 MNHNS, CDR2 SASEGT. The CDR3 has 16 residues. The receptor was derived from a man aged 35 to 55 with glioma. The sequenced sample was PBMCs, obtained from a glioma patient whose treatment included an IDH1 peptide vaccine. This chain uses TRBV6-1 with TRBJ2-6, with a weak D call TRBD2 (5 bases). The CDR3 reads CASSGFGNSGANVLTF. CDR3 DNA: TGTGCCAGCAGTGGTTTCGGGAACTCTGGGGCCAACGTCCTGACTTTC.